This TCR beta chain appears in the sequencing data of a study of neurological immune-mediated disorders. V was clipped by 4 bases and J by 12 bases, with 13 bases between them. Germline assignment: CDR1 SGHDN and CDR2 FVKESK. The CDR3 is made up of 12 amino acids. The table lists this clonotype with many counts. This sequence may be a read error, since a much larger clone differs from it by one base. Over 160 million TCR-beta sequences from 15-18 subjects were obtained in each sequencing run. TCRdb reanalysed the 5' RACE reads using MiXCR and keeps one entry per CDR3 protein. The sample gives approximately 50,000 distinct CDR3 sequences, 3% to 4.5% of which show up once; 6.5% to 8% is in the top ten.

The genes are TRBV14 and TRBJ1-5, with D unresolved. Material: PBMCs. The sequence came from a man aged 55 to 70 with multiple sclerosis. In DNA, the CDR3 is TGTGCCAGCAGCCGGGAGGTAGGGCACCAGCATTTT. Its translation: CASSREVGHQHF.